This is a list of T cell receptor beta chains from one sample in a study of T cell responses to AZD1222 COVID-19 vaccine. Here immunoSEQ multiplex PCR was the method, and the copy in TCRdb shows in-frame clones only, minus some. Seen here are 95,000 to 100,000 clones, 88% observed once, and the top ten hold about a sixth. The sample in question was peripheral blood, obtained 28 days after the second AZD1222 dose. These receptors all stem from an adult who received the AZD1222 COVID-19 vaccine. Both conserved end residues are part of each CDR3. The order of the fields is D gene, J gene, clone size, V gene, CDR3 protein, CDR3 DNA. D genes are given only for firm matches. Clone size is shown for a subset of rows, as once, few, many or a class of expanded clone.

D gene: NA
J gene: TRBJ1-1
clone size: NA
V gene: TRBV28
CDR3 protein: CASSPRTLMNTEAFF
CDR3 DNA: TGTGCCAGCAGCCCCCGGACGCTTATGAACACTGAAGCTTTCTTT

D gene: TRBD1
J gene: TRBJ1-1
clone size: NA
V gene: TRBV7-9
CDR3 protein: CAIQGRTEAFF
CDR3 DNA: TGTGCCATACAGGGGAGGACTGAAGCTTTCTTT

D gene: NA
J gene: TRBJ2-2
clone size: once
V gene: TRBV5-1
CDR3 protein: CASSLGAARSGELFF
CDR3 DNA: TGCGCCAGCAGCTTGGGAGCGGCCCGGTCCGGGGAGCTGTTTTTT

D gene: NA
J gene: TRBJ2-1
clone size: NA
V gene: TRBV10-1
CDR3 protein: CASSPENLFIDEQFF
CDR3 DNA: TGCGCCAGCAGCCCAGAAAATTTGTTTATCGATGAGCAGTTCTTC

D gene: TRBD1
J gene: TRBJ1-1
clone size: NA
V gene: TRBV30
CDR3 protein: CAWSSLTGGITEAFF
CDR3 DNA: TGTGCCTGGAGTTCATTGACAGGGGGAATCACTGAAGCTTTCTTT

D gene: TRBD2
J gene: TRBJ2-1
clone size: NA
V gene: TRBV7-9
CDR3 protein: CASSLSFGRRAYNEQFF
CDR3 DNA: TGTGCCAGCAGCTTATCATTCGGGAGGCGGGCCTACAATGAGCAGTTCTTC

D gene: NA
J gene: TRBJ2-1
clone size: NA
V gene: TRBV10-2
CDR3 protein: CASSVSGASYNEQFF
CDR3 DNA: TGCGCCAGCAGTGTCAGTGGGGCCTCTTACAATGAGCAGTTCTTC

D gene: TRBD1
J gene: TRBJ2-1
clone size: NA
V gene: TRBV7-8
CDR3 protein: CASSLNRGMSSYNEQFF
CDR3 DNA: TGTGCCAGCAGCTTAAACAGGGGGATGAGCTCCTACAATGAGCAGTTCTTC

D gene: TRBD1
J gene: TRBJ1-6
clone size: NA
V gene: TRBV30
CDR3 protein: CAWSSRDRSSYNSPLHF
CDR3 DNA: TGTGCCTGGAGTAGCCGGGACAGGAGCTCCTATAATTCACCCCTCCACTTT

D gene: NA
J gene: TRBJ1-2
clone size: NA
V gene: TRBV5-4
CDR3 protein: CASSLDTLANYGYTF
CDR3 DNA: TGTGCCAGCAGCTTGGACACCTTGGCCAACTATGGCTACACCTTC

D gene: NA
J gene: TRBJ1-1
clone size: once
V gene: TRBV7-8
CDR3 protein: CASSLEGGFTEAFF
CDR3 DNA: TGTGCCAGCAGCTTAGAGGGGGGCTTCACTGAAGCTTTCTTT

D gene: NA
J gene: TRBJ2-5
clone size: once
V gene: TRBV4-2
CDR3 protein: CASSQADTSFETQYF
CDR3 DNA: TGTGCCAGCAGCCAGGCTGATACTAGTTTTGAGACCCAGTACTTC

D gene: TRBD2
J gene: TRBJ2-1
clone size: NA
V gene: TRBV7-9
CDR3 protein: CASSETSGTYNEQFF
CDR3 DNA: TGTGCCAGCAGCGAGACTAGCGGGACTTACAATGAGCAGTTCTTC

D gene: NA
J gene: TRBJ1-6
clone size: NA
V gene: TRBV6-1
CDR3 protein: CASSETAPLHF
CDR3 DNA: TGTGCCAGCAGTGAAACGGCACCCCTCCACTTT

D gene: TRBD2
J gene: TRBJ2-1
clone size: NA
V gene: TRBV5-1
CDR3 protein: CASSGLAGGDNEQFF
CDR3 DNA: TGCGCCAGCAGCGGGCTAGCGGGAGGCGATAATGAGCAGTTCTTC

D gene: TRBD2
J gene: TRBJ2-7
clone size: NA
V gene: TRBV7-9
CDR3 protein: CASSLVAGVHEQYF
CDR3 DNA: TGTGCCAGCAGCTTGGTAGCGGGAGTCCACGAGCAGTACTTC

D gene: NA
J gene: TRBJ2-1
clone size: NA
V gene: TRBV6-6
CDR3 protein: CASSLRIHEQFF
CDR3 DNA: TGTGCCAGCAGCCTCCGCATACATGAGCAGTTCTTC

D gene: TRBD1
J gene: TRBJ2-5
clone size: NA
V gene: TRBV5-1
CDR3 protein: CASSSGQGGETQYF
CDR3 DNA: TGCGCCAGCAGCTCCGGACAGGGGGGAGAGACCCAGTACTTC

D gene: NA
J gene: TRBJ2-3
clone size: NA
V gene: TRBV5-1
CDR3 protein: CASSLADYTDTQYF
CDR3 DNA: TGCGCCAGCAGCTTGGCCGACTACACAGATACGCAGTATTTT

D gene: NA
J gene: TRBJ1-6
clone size: NA
V gene: TRBV5-4
CDR3 protein: CASSSGGSYNSPLHF
CDR3 DNA: TGTGCCAGCAGCTCGGGGGGCTCCTATAATTCACCCCTCCACTTT

D gene: NA
J gene: TRBJ2-5
clone size: once
V gene: TRBV6-5
CDR3 protein: CASSYSYSKQETQYF
CDR3 DNA: TGTGCCAGCAGTTACTCATACTCGAAACAAGAGACCCAGTACTTC

D gene: NA
J gene: TRBJ2-5
clone size: NA
V gene: TRBV5-1
CDR3 protein: CASSLALGGPLYF
CDR3 DNA: TGCGCCAGCAGCTTGGCCCTCGGCGGGCCCTTATACTTC

D gene: NA
J gene: TRBJ1-3
clone size: NA
V gene: TRBV28
CDR3 protein: CAPTPASCSGNTIYF
CDR3 DNA: TGTGCCCCGACCCCGGCAAGTTGCTCTGGAAACACCATATATTTT

D gene: TRBD2
J gene: TRBJ2-7
clone size: NA
V gene: TRBV9
CDR3 protein: CASSVGDSLAATYEQYF
CDR3 DNA: TGTGCCAGCAGCGTAGGAGACAGCCTAGCGGCTACCTACGAGCAGTACTTC

D gene: NA
J gene: TRBJ1-1
clone size: NA
V gene: TRBV4-2
CDR3 protein: CASSQDGSLGFKAFF
CDR3 DNA: TGTGCCAGCAGCCAAGACGGGTCGCTGGGGTTTAAGGCTTTCTTT

D gene: TRBD1
J gene: TRBJ2-7
clone size: NA
V gene: TRBV28
CDR3 protein: CASSSRQGTGLGYEQYF
CDR3 DNA: TGTGCCAGCAGTTCAAGACAGGGGACCGGGTTGGGCTACGAGCAGTACTTC

D gene: NA
J gene: TRBJ2-1
clone size: once
V gene: TRBV24-1
CDR3 protein: CATSLSRAGSDEQFF
CDR3 DNA: TGTGCCACCAGTTTGTCCAGGGCAGGGAGTGATGAGCAGTTCTTC

D gene: NA
J gene: TRBJ2-1
clone size: NA
V gene: TRBV12-5
CDR3 protein: CASGSLQGFSYNEQFF
CDR3 DNA: TGTGCTAGTGGTTCGTTACAGGGATTTTCCTACAATGAGCAGTTCTTC

D gene: TRBD2
J gene: TRBJ2-3
clone size: NA
V gene: TRBV7-6
CDR3 protein: CASSPYPAGTTDTQYF
CDR3 DNA: TGTGCCAGCAGCCCCTACCCAGCGGGGACCACAGATACGCAGTATTTT

D gene: TRBD2
J gene: TRBJ2-7
clone size: once
V gene: TRBV2
CDR3 protein: CASSVSGRNNEQYF
CDR3 DNA: TGTGCCAGCAGCGTAAGCGGGAGGAATAACGAGCAGTACTTC

D gene: NA
J gene: TRBJ1-6
clone size: NA
V gene: TRBV4-2
CDR3 protein: CASSQVQGDYNSPLHF
CDR3 DNA: TGTGCCAGCAGCCAAGTACAGGGCGATTATAATTCACCCCTCCACTTT

D gene: TRBD1
J gene: TRBJ2-1
clone size: NA
V gene: TRBV7-9
CDR3 protein: CASSWDSKYSLSYNEQFF
CDR3 DNA: TGTGCCAGCAGCTGGGACAGTAAATATTCCCTCTCCTACAATGAGCAGTTCTTC

D gene: TRBD2
J gene: TRBJ2-1
clone size: NA
V gene: TRBV15
CDR3 protein: CATSEAGDEQFF
CDR3 DNA: TGTGCCACCAGCGAAGCGGGAGATGAGCAGTTCTTC

D gene: NA
J gene: TRBJ1-5
clone size: NA
V gene: TRBV12-5
CDR3 protein: CASGLVIGQGSSPYPNQPQHF
CDR3 DNA: TGTGCTAGTGGTTTGGTAATCGGCCAGGGGTCGTCCCCCTACCCAAATCAGCCCCAGCATTTT

D gene: TRBD1
J gene: TRBJ1-1
clone size: few
V gene: TRBV11-3
CDR3 protein: CASSGQGNTEAFF
CDR3 DNA: TGTGCCAGCAGCGGACAGGGGAACACTGAAGCTTTCTTT

D gene: NA
J gene: TRBJ1-1
clone size: NA
V gene: TRBV28
CDR3 protein: CASSTSALAHAEAFF
CDR3 DNA: TGTGCCAGCAGTACCTCGGCTCTGGCCCACGCTGAAGCTTTCTTT

D gene: NA
J gene: TRBJ2-5
clone size: once
V gene: TRBV11-3
CDR3 protein: CASSSGQGGETQYF
CDR3 DNA: TGTGCCAGCAGCTCCGGACAGGGAGGGGAGACCCAGTACTTC

D gene: NA
J gene: TRBJ2-2
clone size: NA
V gene: TRBV30
CDR3 protein: CAWDKLNTGELFF
CDR3 DNA: TGTGCCTGGGATAAGCTGAACACCGGGGAGCTGTTTTTT

D gene: NA
J gene: TRBJ1-6
clone size: few
V gene: TRBV5-5
CDR3 protein: CASSLRTASNSPLHF
CDR3 DNA: TGTGCCAGCAGCCTGAGGACAGCGAGTAATTCACCCCTCCACTTT

D gene: NA
J gene: TRBJ2-7
clone size: few
V gene: TRBV7-2
CDR3 protein: CASSRDSSSYEQYF
CDR3 DNA: TGTGCCAGCAGTCGGGACTCCAGCTCCTACGAGCAGTACTTC

D gene: TRBD2
J gene: TRBJ2-3
clone size: NA
V gene: TRBV28
CDR3 protein: CASSPAPGTSGSTDTQYF
CDR3 DNA: TGTGCCAGCAGTCCGGCCCCCGGGACTAGCGGATCCACAGATACGCAGTATTTT

D gene: NA
J gene: TRBJ2-4
clone size: once
V gene: TRBV29-1
CDR3 protein: CSVRLFGKNIQYF
CDR3 DNA: TGCAGCGTGCGGCTTTTTGGCAAAAACATTCAGTACTTC

D gene: TRBD1
J gene: TRBJ1-1
clone size: NA
V gene: TRBV12-3/TRBV12-4
CDR3 protein: CASKSRTGTEAFF
CDR3 DNA: TGTGCCAGCAAAAGCCGGACAGGCACTGAAGCTTTCTTT

D gene: NA
J gene: TRBJ1-1
clone size: NA
V gene: TRBV2
CDR3 protein: CASEGSHSLHTEAFF
CDR3 DNA: TGTGCCAGCGAAGGCAGCCACAGCCTTCACACTGAAGCTTTCTTT

D gene: NA
J gene: TRBJ2-2
clone size: NA
V gene: TRBV5-1
CDR3 protein: CASSPGGWDTGELFF
CDR3 DNA: TGCGCCAGCAGCCCCGGCGGCTGGGACACCGGGGAGCTGTTTTTT

D gene: NA
J gene: TRBJ2-1
clone size: NA
V gene: TRBV15
CDR3 protein: CATSRAGINYNEQFF
CDR3 DNA: TGTGCCACCAGCAGAGCGGGAATCAACTACAATGAGCAGTTCTTC

D gene: NA
J gene: TRBJ2-1
clone size: NA
V gene: TRBV18
CDR3 protein: CASSPPAGAEQFF
CDR3 DNA: TGTGCCAGCTCACCACCAGCGGGTGCTGAGCAGTTCTTC

D gene: TRBD1
J gene: TRBJ1-4
clone size: NA
V gene: TRBV5-8
CDR3 protein: CASSLGRDRVNEKLFF
CDR3 DNA: TGTGCCAGCAGCTTGGGCCGGGACAGGGTTAATGAAAAACTGTTTTTT

D gene: TRBD2
J gene: TRBJ2-3
clone size: NA
V gene: TRBV9
CDR3 protein: CASSRGLAGAEDTQYF
CDR3 DNA: TGTGCCAGCAGTCGCGGACTAGCGGGAGCGGAAGATACGCAGTATTTT

D gene: TRBD2
J gene: TRBJ2-1
clone size: NA
V gene: TRBV19
CDR3 protein: CASSIWLADNEQFF
CDR3 DNA: TGTGCCAGTAGTATTTGGCTAGCGGACAATGAGCAGTTCTTC

D gene: NA
J gene: TRBJ1-6
clone size: NA
V gene: TRBV9
CDR3 protein: CASSVEARGSPLHF
CDR3 DNA: TGTGCCAGCAGCGTAGAAGCTAGGGGTTCACCCCTCCACTTT

D gene: NA
J gene: TRBJ2-3
clone size: NA
V gene: TRBV9
CDR3 protein: CASSPRDWFRSTDTQYF
CDR3 DNA: TGTGCCAGCAGCCCCCGGGACTGGTTCCGGAGCACAGATACGCAGTATTTT

D gene: NA
J gene: TRBJ1-2
clone size: NA
V gene: TRBV30
CDR3 protein: CAWKPSQRGLGYGYTF
CDR3 DNA: TGTGCCTGGAAACCATCTCAAAGGGGCTTGGGGTATGGCTACACCTTC